One sample yielded the 21 T cell receptor beta chains listed below, sequenced in a study of cytomegalovirus exposure and HLA in healthy donors. With 60 Vbeta and 13 Jbeta primers, the PCR was carried out. Clones were sequenced by immunoSEQ multiplex PCR, and TCRdb holds only the in-frame ones, with some missing. The sample includes 120,000 or so clones, roughly 80% of them seen just once. What was sequenced was PBMCs. These receptors came from a man aged 50-59 years in good health and CMV-seropositive.

The CDR3 is CASSLGTTPSGELFF. DNA of the CDR3: TGTGCCAGCAGCTTAGGGACTACCCCAAGTGGGGAGCTGTTTTTT. The genes are TRBV7-9 and TRBJ2-2; possible D gene TRBD2, 6 bases. The germline gives CDR1 SEHNR, CDR2 FQNEAQ (reference sequence). Trimming took 1 base from V and 8 from J, leaving 14 bases between them. This CDR3 region has 15 residues.

The rearrangement uses TRBV7-9 and TRBJ2-7; 9 bases are a match to TRBD2. J was trimmed by 5 bases and V by 5 bases; bases with no gene match: 7. CDR1 is SEHNR and CDR2 is FQNEAQ in the germline V gene (reference sequence). The CDR3 runs to 14 residues. The CDR3: CASSISGSSDEQYF. CDR3 sequence (DNA): TGTGCCAGCAGCATTAGCGGGAGTTCGGACGAGCAGTACTTC.

The chain combines TRBV6-6 with TRBJ2-1, with 9 bases fitting TRBD2. This CDR3 has 15 amino acids. V shed 0 bases, J shed 6 bases, and the junction held 3 bases outside the gene matches. The germline V gene has CDR1 MNHNY and CDR2 SVGAGI (reference sequence). The CDR3 protein is CASSYSEAGGNEQFF. For the CDR3, the DNA is TGTGCCAGCAGTTACTCGGAAGCGGGGGGCAATGAGCAGTTCTTC.

In this sample, this clone turned up once. The gene calls are TRBV28 and TRBJ1-5, with 8 bases lining up with TRBD1. The V segment lost 2 bases and the J segment 9 bases; nucleotides outside the gene matches: 15. CDR1 MDHEN and CDR2 SYDVKM come from the germline V gene. This CDR3 has 17 residues. CDR3 nucleotides: TGTGCCAGCAGTTTAATGGGAAAAACAGGGGGGTCGGGGCCCCAGCATTTT. This encodes CASSLMGKTGGSGPQHF.

V and J are TRBV19 and TRBJ2-5, with a possible D match to TRBD2 (7 bases). The length of the CDR3 is 18 residues. V was cut by 0 bases and J by 0 bases, with 17 bases left in between. Germline CDR1 is LNHDA and CDR2 is SQIVND (reference sequence). The CDR3: CASSIEGGLPTHQETQYF. CDR3 sequence (DNA): TGTGCCAGTAGTATAGAAGGGGGACTACCAACCCACCAAGAGACCCAGTACTTC.

The chain is built from TRBV28 and TRBJ2-5; 10 bases are shared with TRBD2. Per the germline V gene, CDR1 is MDHEN and CDR2 is SYDVKM. The CDR3 runs 14 residues. Trimming took 8 bases from V and 7 from J; bases not matched to a gene: 10. This CDR3 reads CASSPSGGWGTQYF. For the CDR3, the DNA is TGTGCCAGCTCCCCTAGCGGGGGTTGGGGGACCCAGTACTTC.

This clone was seen a few times. The chain combines TRBV6-5 with TRBJ2-3; weak D call: TRBD1 (6 bases). V lost 5 bases and J lost 0, with 9 bases in between. This CDR3 has 14 amino acids. Germline lookup yields CDR1 MNHEY and CDR2 SVGAGI. In DNA form, the CDR3 reads TGTGCCAGCAGTGACAGGTGGAGCACAGATACGCAGTATTTT. This sequence encodes CASSDRWSTDTQYF.

The CDR3 sequence: CASSPALGGAGQPQHF. The CDR3, as DNA: TGCGCCAGCAGTCCTGCCTTAGGGGGCGCCGGTCAGCCCCAGCATTTT. V usage is TRBV4-3 and J usage is TRBJ1-5; 7 bases are shared with TRBD1. The CDR3 totals 16 residues. Germline assignment: CDR1 LGHNA and CDR2 YSLEER. V shed 6 bases and J 6 bases; nucleotides not matched to a gene: 14.

The J gene is TRBJ1-4, the V gene TRBV5-5; the D is unclear. Germline CDR1 is SGHKS and CDR2 is YYEKEE (reference sequence). V lost 10 bases, J lost 8 bases, and 15 bases lay in between. The length of the CDR3 is 12 residues. The CDR3 region is CACREGKEKLFF. The DNA for the CDR3 is TGTGCCTGCCGGGAGGGAAAAGAAAAACTGTTTTTT.

The chain has TRBV18 and TRBJ2-3; TRBD2 matches 13 bases. The CDR3 sequence is 18 residues long. Germline V gene data show CDR1 as KGHSH and CDR2 as LQKENI. With V trimmed by 3 bases and J by 6 bases, 12 bases remained unmatched. CDR3: CASSPKGLAGNKGDTQYF. DNA for the CDR3: TGTGCCAGCTCACCCAAGGGACTAGCGGGGAACAAGGGGGATACGCAGTATTTT.

Ten or more counts support this clone. V gene TRBV5-4 combines with J gene TRBJ2-3; 8 bases map to TRBD1. The germline V gene has CDR1 SGHNT and CDR2 YYREEE (reference sequence). The length of the CDR3 is 14 residues. V dropped 4 bases and J dropped 4; count of bases not matched to a gene: 5. In DNA form, the CDR3 reads TGTGCCAGCAGCCTGACGGACAGGGCAGATACGCAGTATTTT. Amino acid sequence: CASSLTDRADTQYF.

V and J are TRBV4-1 and TRBJ1-6, with D uncertain. Looked up from germline, CDR1 is MGHRA and CDR2 is YSYEKL. This CDR3 spans 14 amino acids. Trimming removed 4 bases from V and 7 bases from J, with 11 bases in between. Written as DNA, the CDR3 is TGCGCCAGCAGCCGGGAGACCGAAAATTCACCCCTCCACTTT. As protein: CASSRETENSPLHF.

The genes are TRBV5-4 and TRBJ2-5, with a weak D call TRBD2 (6 bases). Germline CDR1 and CDR2: SGHNT and YYREEE (reference sequence). With 0 bases removed from V and 5 bases from J, the gap between germline ends came to 17 bases. The CDR3 spans 16 residues. In nucleotides, the CDR3 is TGTGCCAGCAGCTTGGGGCGGGAAACCCGGCGGGAGACCCAGTACTTC. Protein sequence: CASSLGRETRRETQYF.

The chain joins TRBV5-6 to TRBJ2-5; 9 positions match TRBD1. Germline CDR1 SGHDT, CDR2 YYEEEE. Trimming took 1 base from V and 1 from J; bases not matched to a gene: 8. CDR3 length equals 17 residues. Written as DNA, the CDR3 is TGTGCCAGCAGCTTGATGGGACAGGGATTATTCCAAGAGACCCAGTACTTC. Translation: CASSLMGQGLFQETQYF.

The V call is TRBV5-8, the J call TRBJ2-6, with TRBD1 identical over 8 bases. The CDR3 spans 17 residues. V gave up 4 bases and J gave up 4 bases; unmatched junction bases: 10. Germline CDR1 and CDR2: SGHTS and YDEGEE. The CDR3 DNA follows: TGTGCCAGCAGCCTAACCGGGGGACAGGTAGGGGCCAACGTCCTGACTTTC. Amino acids: CASSLTGGQVGANVLTF.

J is TRBJ1-5 and V is TRBV2; weak D call: TRBD1 (6 bases). Germline assignment: CDR1 SNHLY and CDR2 FYNNEI. The CDR3 runs 14 residues. V was shortened by 7 bases and J by 7 bases, with 17 bases between the two germline ends. The CDR3 DNA reads TGTGCCAGCATAGACACGGGGGGCGGACAGCCCCAGCATTTT. It yields the protein CASIDTGGGQPQHF.

In its sample, this clone was seen a few times. The chain recombines TRBV5-5 with TRBJ1-1; 8 bases match TRBD1. With V trimmed by 1 base and J by 1 base, 3 bases remained unmatched. CDR3 length equals 15 residues. The V gene's germline CDR1 is SGHKS and CDR2 YYEKEE (reference sequence). The CDR3 region has the DNA TGTGCCAGCAGCTTGACAGGGGGGACGAACACTGAAGCTTTCTTT. This sequence encodes CASSLTGGTNTEAFF. The full variable domain, its missing parts supplied by reference TRBV5-5 and TRBJ1-1, is DAGVTQSPTHLIKTRGQQVTLRCSPISGHKSVSWYQQVLGQGPQFIFQYYEKEERGRGNFPDRFSARQFPNYSSELNVNALLLGDSALYLCASSLTGGTNTEAFFGQGTRLTVV.

The chain joins TRBV9 to TRBJ2-2, with D perhaps TRBD2 (7 bases). The CDR3 runs 15 residues. Germline-derived CDR1 and CDR2 are SGDLS and YYNGEE. The V gene lost 5 bases and the J gene lost 2 bases, with 13 bases spanning the gap. The CDR3 nucleotides read TGTGCCAGCAGGGGGGGGCATTCCAACACCGGGGAGCTGTTTTTT. It encodes CASRGGHSNTGELFF. Using reference TRBV9 and TRBJ2-2 for the parts outside the CDR3, the full variable domain is DSGVTQTPKHLITATGQRVTLRCSPRSGDLSVYWYQQSLDQGLQFLIQYYNGEERAKGNILERFSAQQFPDLHSELNLSSLELGDSALYFCASRGGHSNTGELFFGEGSRLTVL.

The chain recombines TRBV5-6 with TRBJ2-3, with D perhaps TRBD1 (6 bases). The germline gives CDR1 SGHDT, CDR2 YYEEEE. The CDR3 is 16 amino acids. V was shortened by 3 bases and J by 2 bases, with 16 bases between the two germline ends. CDR3 nucleotides: TGTGCCAGCAGCTGGGGTAACAGGGAATACACAGATACGCAGTATTTT. Translation: CASSWGNREYTDTQYF.

This clone was picked up a small number of times. The V call is TRBV14, the J call TRBJ2-6, with D possibly matching TRBD2 (6 bases). The germline CDR1 and CDR2 sequences are SGHDN and FVKESK. Trimming left V 2 bases short and J 4 bases short, with 15 bases between. The CDR3 totals 17 residues. CDR3 nucleotides: TGTGCCAGCAGCCAAAGGCCAGCGGGTCGGGGGGCCAACGTCCTGACTTTC. Translation gives CASSQRPAGRGANVLTF.

The gene calls are TRBV9 and TRBJ2-3, with TRBD2 matching over 10 bases. Per the germline V gene, CDR1 is SGDLS and CDR2 is YYNGEE. CDR3 length: 15 residues. Trimming cost V 3 bases and J 4 bases; bases outside gene matches: 5. Here the CDR3 reads CASSDIAGGPDTQYF. The CDR3 DNA is TGTGCCAGCAGCGACATAGCGGGGGGCCCAGATACGCAGTATTTT.